This section outlines one T cell receptor beta chain sequence together with its context. Its antigen is unknown. Nothing much larger sits one base from this clone, and base qualities are not available. The library was built by means of RT-PCR. Sequenced on a NextSeq 550. TCRdb passed the public sequencing reads through fastp at Q25 and MiXCR, retaining productive beta sequences. One record per CDR3 amino acid sequence lists the most common genes and DNA. This sample holds 150,000 or so distinct CDR3 sequences; approximately 24% were observed only once. 25% to 30% of the sample lies in the top ten. The data stem from a study of patients and donors after allogeneic stem cell transplantation (TCRdb year 2020). Reading from cysteine to phenylalanine, the CDR3 counts 14 amino acids. Of all the DNA, just the CDR3 is kept, 42 bases in frame from base 1. CDR1 and CDR2 are read off the germline V gene (reference sequence) as DFQATT and SNEGSKA. V is trimmed back by 6 bases and J by 3 bases, and the junction contains 9 bases that no gene match accounts for.

The chain was built from TRBV20-1 and TRBJ2-3; 7 central bases correspond to TRBD1. The sequencing sample was made of blood, either unsorted or a sorted T cell fraction (not recorded which). The TCR originated in a human donor who was either an allogeneic HSCT recipient or a stem cell or donor lymphocyte infusion donor (not recorded which). It is not recorded whose cells these are; they may come from a transplant donor. The CDR3 protein sequence reads: CSACRQGVTDTQYF. The DNA is as follows: TGCAGTGCCTGCCGACAGGGAGTTACAGATACGCAGTATTTT.